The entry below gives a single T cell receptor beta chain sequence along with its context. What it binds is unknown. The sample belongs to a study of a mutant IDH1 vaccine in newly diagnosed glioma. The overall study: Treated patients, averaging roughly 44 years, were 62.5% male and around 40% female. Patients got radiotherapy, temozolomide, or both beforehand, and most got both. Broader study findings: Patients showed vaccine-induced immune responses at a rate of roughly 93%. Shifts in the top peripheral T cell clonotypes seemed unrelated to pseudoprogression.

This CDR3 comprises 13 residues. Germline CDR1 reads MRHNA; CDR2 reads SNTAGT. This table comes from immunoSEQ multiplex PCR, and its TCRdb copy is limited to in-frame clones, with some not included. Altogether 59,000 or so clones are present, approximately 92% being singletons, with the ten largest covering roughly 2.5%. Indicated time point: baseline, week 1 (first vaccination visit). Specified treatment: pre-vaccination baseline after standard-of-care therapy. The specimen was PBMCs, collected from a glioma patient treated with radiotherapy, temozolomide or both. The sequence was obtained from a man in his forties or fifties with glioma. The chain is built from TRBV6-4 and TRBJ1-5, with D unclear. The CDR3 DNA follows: TGTTGCCAGCAGGCGTATAGCAATCAGCCCCAGCATTTT. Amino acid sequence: CCQQAYSNQPQHF.